A single sample gave rise to the 30 T cell receptor beta chains below, sequenced in a study of regulatory T cells in long-lasting Graves disease. Library construction for TCR beta used iRepertoire HTBI primers and Arm-PCR of CDR3 regions. TCRdb called the multiplex PCR reads again in MiXCR, with one record for every CDR3 protein. The top ten hold 25% of the sample, which has some 500,000 distinct CDR3 sequences, about 16% seen once. Time point here: newly diagnosed GD, antithyroid drugs for less than 3 months. PBMCs were the source of the RNA used for TCR sequencing. These data are also associated with another study on T cells in Graves' hyperthyroidism and ophthalmopathy.

The sequenced sample was peripheral blood mononuclear cells (PBMCs), obtained at new diagnosis, from a patient treated with antithyroid drugs. The origin of the receptors is a middle-aged woman with Graves disease.

This clonotype was seen repeatedly, ten times or more. The germline gene is not matched at one end of the junction; a read error may be the cause. The chain uses TRBV7-2 and TRBJ1-6; 7 bases line up with TRBD1. The CDR3 loop spans 14 amino acids. Germline CDR1 is SGHTA and CDR2 is FQGNSA. CDR3 amino acids: CASSETGTYSALHF. CDR3 nucleotide sequence: TGTGCCAGCAGCGAGACAGGGACGTATTCAGCCCTCCACTTT.

This clonotype was detected many times. The chain is built from TRBV30 and TRBJ1-1; D remains unclear. The CDR3 runs to 13 residues. V was cut by 4 bases and J by 0 bases, with 9 bases left in between. Per the germline V gene, CDR1 is GTSNPN and CDR2 is SVGIG (reference sequence). The CDR3 region has the DNA TGTGCCTGGACTGTCGCGGTGAACACTGAAGCTTTCTTT. This codes for CAWTVAVNTEAFF.

This clonotype has more than one count but fewer than ten. DNA of the CDR3: TGCAGTGCTAGACTCCCGGCCGGGGCAACCAATGAGCAGTTCTTC. Encoded protein: CSARLPAGATNEQFF. This chain connects TRBV20-1 to TRBJ2-1; D may correspond to TRBD1 or TRBD2 (5 bases each). V lost 2 bases to trimming and J lost 6 bases, with 17 bases between them. The CDR3 has 15 amino acids. From germline, CDR1 is DFQATT and CDR2 SNEGSKA (reference sequence).

This clonotype was counted many times. The V gene is TRBV4-2, the J gene TRBJ2-1, with 9 bases matching TRBD2. The germline V gene encodes CDR1 LGHNA and CDR2 YNFKEQ. The CDR3 loop spans 16 amino acids. Unmatched junction bases numbered 13, after V lost 5 bases and J lost 8 bases. CDR3 residues: CASSTRASGVLDEQFF. The CDR3 DNA reads as TGTGCCAGCAGCACCCGGGCTAGCGGGGTCCTCGATGAGCAGTTCTTC.

The chain combines TRBV12-3 or TRBV12-4 with TRBJ2-3; 10 bases agree with TRBD2. The CDR3 consists of 16 residues. Trimming at V came to 6 bases and at J to 2 bases, leaving 8 bases not matched to a gene. This CDR3 reads CASRAWTSGNTDTQYF. DNA of the CDR3: TGTGCCAGCAGGGCTTGGACTAGCGGAAACACAGATACGCAGTATTTT.

This chain connects TRBV19 to TRBJ2-2, with a possible D match to TRBD1 (6 bases). From germline, CDR1 is LNHDA and CDR2 SQIVND (reference sequence). Deletions cut 7 bases from V and 4 bases from J, with 16 bases between. The CDR3 length is 15 residues. The CDR3 loop reads CASKGSGATTGELFF. DNA for the CDR3: TGTGCCAGTAAGGGGTCAGGGGCGACCACCGGGGAGCTGTTTTTT.

The chain carries TRBV7-6 and TRBJ2-1; D gene uncertain. The CDR3 covers 15 residues. The V end was cut by 5 bases, the J end by 3 bases, with 14 bases between. Germline V gene data show CDR1 as SGHVS and CDR2 as FNYEAQ. The CDR3 coding sequence is TGTGCCAGCAGCCCTAGTCCAACCCTCTACAATGAGCAGTTCTTC. Protein sequence: CASSPSPTLYNEQFF. Combining the CDR3 with reference TRBV7-6 and TRBJ2-1 gives the whole variable domain GAGVSQSPRYKVTKRGQDVALRCDPISGHVSLYWYRQALGQGPEFLTYFNYEAQQDKSGLPNDRFSAERPEGSISTLTIQRTEQRDSAMYRCASSPSPTLYNEQFFGPGTRLTVL.

Worth noting for this clonotype: A much larger clone differs by one base, so this may be a read error. The V call is TRBV28, the J call TRBJ2-3; D is unresolved. The CDR3 is 16 residues long. V lost 2 bases and J lost 1, with 13 bases in between. The germline V gene has CDR1 MDHEN and CDR2 SYDVKM. The CDR3 bases are TGTGCCAGCAGTTTACGGCAAAGTACCGGCACAGATACGCAGTATTTT. Its translation: CASSLRQSTGTDTQYF.

The table lists this clonotype with many counts. The chain is built from TRBV12-3 or TRBV12-4 and TRBJ2-2, with D hard to call. This CDR3 comprises 15 residues. V lost 2 bases and J lost 5, with 12 bases in between. This CDR3 is CASSLRGVRTGELFF. In nucleotides, the CDR3 is TGTGCCAGCAGTTTAAGAGGTGTTCGAACCGGGGAGCTGTTTTTT.

The chain links TRBV3-1 to TRBJ2-4; D is perhaps TRBD1 (5 bases). Germline V gives CDR1 LGHDT, CDR2 YNNKEL (reference sequence). The CDR3 runs 14 residues. The V gene lost 5 bases and the J gene lost 8 bases, with 16 bases spanning the gap. CDR3 protein: CASSVEGALDIQYF. CDR3 coding DNA: TGTGCCAGCAGCGTAGAAGGGGCGCTGGACATTCAGTACTTC.

V is TRBV11-3 and J is TRBJ2-5; tentative D call: TRBD1 (5 bases). With 0 bases removed from V and 7 bases from J, the gap between germline ends came to 15 bases. Looked up from germline, CDR1 is SGHNT and CDR2 is YENEEA. This CDR3 is 15 amino acids long. CDR3 residues: CASSLDGAGRGTQYF. The CDR3 coding sequence is TGTGCCAGCAGCTTAGATGGGGCAGGGCGTGGGACCCAGTACTTC.

This clonotype was recorded a few times. CDR3 bases: TGTGCCAGCAGCTTAGTGGGGACGGGTCTGAACACCGGGGAGCTGTTTTTT. Its translation is CASSLVGTGLNTGELFF. J is TRBJ2-2 and V is TRBV7-9, with D perhaps matching TRBD1 or TRBD2 (5 bases each). Trimming took 1 base from V and 1 from J, leaving 13 bases between them. The CDR3 runs to 17 residues. The germline gives CDR1 SEHNR, CDR2 FQNEAQ (reference sequence).

The genes are TRBV19 and TRBJ1-5; D not resolved. V lost 7 bases, J lost 11 bases, and 18 bases lay in between. The CDR3 length is 13 residues. Per the germline V gene, CDR1 is LNHDA and CDR2 is SQIVND (reference sequence). CDR3 nucleotide sequence: TGTGCCAGTACTAAGGGCACCGGGGAGACCCAGCATTTT. This sequence encodes CASTKGTGETQHF.

This clonotype was recorded many times. The V and J genes are TRBV18 and TRBJ1-2; no definite D call. V lost 3 bases, J lost 2 bases, and 10 bases lay in between. This CDR3 contains 14 residues. The germline CDR1 and CDR2 sequences are KGHSH and LQKENI. The CDR3, as DNA: TGTGCCAGCTCACCCCCTGAGGTCAACTATGGCTACACCTTC. Translating gives CASSPPEVNYGYTF.

This clonotype turned up a few times. V is TRBV5-1 and J is TRBJ2-6; no firm D call. Germline lookup yields CDR1 SGHRS and CDR2 YFSETQ. CDR3 size: 16 residues. Between the trimmed V and J ends, which lost 2 bases and 0 bases, there was a span of 9 bases. The CDR3 DNA reads TGCGCCAGCAGCTTCCCGGAGAGCTCTGGGGCCAACGTCCTGACTTTC. It specifies CASSFPESSGANVLTF.

The V gene is TRBV19, the J gene TRBJ1-1; D might be TRBD1 (6 bases). Germline CDR1 LNHDA, CDR2 SQIVND (reference sequence). The CDR3 contains 16 residues. V shed 7 bases and J shed 3 bases, with 21 bases lying between them. The DNA for the CDR3 is TGTGCCAGTACCCCCCTCACCAGGGGCAGGGACACTGAAGCTTTCTTT. This codes for CASTPLTRGRDTEAFF.

This rearrangement joins TRBV7-9 to TRBJ2-5; possible D gene TRBD1, 6 bases. The ends were cut back, 5 bases at V and 4 bases at J, with 17 bases in the middle. Germline CDR1 SEHNR, CDR2 FQNEAQ (reference sequence). The CDR3 extends over 15 amino acids. The CDR3 spells CASSQTGTAGETQYF. For the CDR3, the DNA is TGTGCCAGCAGCCAAACAGGGACCGCGGGAGAGACCCAGTACTTC. Filled out from reference TRBV7-9 and TRBJ2-5, the complete variable domain reads DTGVSQNPRHKITKRGQNVTFRCDPISEHNRLYWYRQTLGQGPEFLTYFQNEAQLEKSRLLSDRFSAERPKGSFSTLEIQRTEQGDSAMYLCASSQTGTAGETQYFGPGTRLLVL.

V and J are TRBV4-1 and TRBJ1-3, with D hard to call. This CDR3 has 15 amino acids. Per the germline V gene, CDR1 is MGHRA and CDR2 is YSYEKL. The V end was cut by 2 bases, the J end by 0 bases, with 8 bases between. CDR3 protein: CASSQHQLSGNTIYF. The DNA of the CDR3 is TGCGCCAGCAGCCAACACCAGCTCTCTGGAAACACCATATATTTT.

The chain combines TRBV7-8 with TRBJ2-2; D ambiguous. CDR1 SGHVS and CDR2 FQNEAQ come from the germline V gene. V was shortened by 1 base and J by 0 bases, with 6 bases between the two germline ends. This CDR3 has 15 residues. CDR3 in amino acids: CASSLGDTNTGELFF. The CDR3 nucleotides read TGTGCCAGCAGCTTAGGTGACACGAACACCGGGGAGCTGTTTTTT.

This clonotype was detected many times. The J gene is TRBJ1-1, the V gene TRBV5-6; the match to TRBD1 covers 9 bases. V shed 0 bases and J 5 bases; nucleotides not matched to a gene: 5. The CDR3 has 15 residues. Germline loops: CDR1 SGHDT, CDR2 YYEEEE. The CDR3 nucleotides read TGTGCCAGCAGCTTGGGTACAGGGGGCTGGACTGAAGCTTTCTTT. The encoded protein is CASSLGTGGWTEAFF.

This clonotype was picked up many times. The genes are TRBV18 and TRBJ2-3, with D unresolved. Germline CDR1 KGHSH, CDR2 LQKENI. This CDR3 comprises 14 residues. Trimming removed 3 bases at V and 5 bases at J, with 12 bases between. The chain's CDR3 is CASSPWAVQDTQYF. The CDR3 coding sequence is TGTGCCAGCTCACCCTGGGCGGTCCAAGATACGCAGTATTTT.

The V and J genes are TRBV18 and TRBJ2-3, with 14 bases lining up with TRBD2. This CDR3 is 18 amino acids long. Germline-derived CDR1 and CDR2 are KGHSH and LQKENI. Trimming cost V 1 base and J 3 bases; bases outside gene matches: 6. CDR3 nucleotides: TGTGCCAGCTCACCACGACGAGGACTAGCGGGGGGAACAGATACGCAGTATTTT. Translated: CASSPRRGLAGGTDTQYF.

The chain recombines TRBV3-1 with TRBJ2-7; D remains ambiguous. Germline V lookup: CDR1 LGHDT, CDR2 YNNKEL (reference sequence). Trimming cost V 2 bases and J 7 bases, with 21 bases left between them. CDR3 size: 16 residues. The CDR3 region has the DNA TGTGCCAGCAGCCAACTCAAGCGCCAACAAGGCTATGAGCAGTACTTC. It yields the protein CASSQLKRQQGYEQYF.

At least ten counts were recorded for this clonotype. The J gene is TRBJ1-3, the V gene TRBV10-3, with D uncertain. Germline V lookup: CDR1 ENHRY, CDR2 SYGVKD. The CDR3 is made up of 16 amino acids. Trimming pared 5 bases from V and 1 base from J, leaving 15 bases between. The CDR3 DNA is TGTGCCATCAGTACGAACAGCGGCGCATCTGGAAACACCATATATTTT. It translates to CAISTNSGASGNTIYF.

The sample holds many counts of this clonotype. The V and J genes are TRBV6-9 and TRBJ2-5; D perhaps matches TRBD1 (6 bases). Germline CDR1 MNHGY, CDR2 SVAAGI. The CDR3 runs 14 residues. V was cut by 4 bases and J by 5 bases, with 14 bases left in between. For the CDR3, the DNA is TGTGCCAGCAGTTTGACAGGTTGGAGGGAGACCCAGTACTTC. It yields the protein CASSLTGWRETQYF.

This clonotype was recorded a few times. The rearrangement joins TRBV12-3 or TRBV12-4 to TRBJ2-3; D call uncertain. Between the trimmed V and J ends, which lost 2 bases and 4 bases, there was a span of 13 bases. CDR3 length: 15 residues. CDR3 in DNA: TGTGCCAGCAGTTTATGGGTCAAGGGCCCAGATACGCAGTATTTT. Amino acids: CASSLWVKGPDTQYF.

This chain connects TRBV11-2 to TRBJ1-6; D may be TRBD1 (6 bases). Germline CDR1 reads SGHAT; CDR2 reads FQNNGV. Between the trimmed V and J ends, which lost 4 bases and 8 bases, there was a span of 9 bases. This CDR3 has 13 amino acids. This CDR3 reads CASSSYRDSPLHF. CDR3 bases: TGTGCCAGCAGCTCCTACAGGGATTCACCCCTCCACTTT.

V and J are TRBV6-1 and TRBJ1-3; D is unclear. V dropped 4 bases and J dropped 0 bases, with 10 bases sitting between them. CDR1 MNHNS and CDR2 SASEGT come from the germline V gene. The CDR3 extends over 15 amino acids. The CDR3, as DNA: TGTGCCAGCAGTGTCCACAGCCTCTCTGGAAACACCATATATTTT. It is translated as CASSVHSLSGNTIYF.

There are many counts of this clonotype. The rearrangement joins TRBV20-1 to TRBJ2-1; 7 bases map to TRBD2. This CDR3 comprises 12 residues. The germline V gene encodes CDR1 DFQATT and CDR2 SNEGSKA (reference sequence). The trim removed 8 bases at V and 5 bases at J, leaving 6 bases unmatched. The CDR3 nucleotides read TGCAGTAAACTAGCGCTGAACAATGAGCAGTTCTTC. Residues: CSKLALNNEQFF.

This clonotype was detected once. The rearrangement joins TRBV5-1 to TRBJ2-1, with D possibly being TRBD1 (6 bases). There are 21 residues in the CDR3. Trimming shortened V by 0 bases and J by 0 bases, and 25 bases separated the two germline ends. Per germline, CDR1 SGHRS and CDR2 YFSETQ. The CDR3 loop is CASSLELQGPGSLSSYNEQFF. The CDR3 region has the DNA TGCGCCAGCAGCTTGGAACTACAGGGTCCGGGTAGCCTAAGCTCCTACAATGAGCAGTTCTTC.